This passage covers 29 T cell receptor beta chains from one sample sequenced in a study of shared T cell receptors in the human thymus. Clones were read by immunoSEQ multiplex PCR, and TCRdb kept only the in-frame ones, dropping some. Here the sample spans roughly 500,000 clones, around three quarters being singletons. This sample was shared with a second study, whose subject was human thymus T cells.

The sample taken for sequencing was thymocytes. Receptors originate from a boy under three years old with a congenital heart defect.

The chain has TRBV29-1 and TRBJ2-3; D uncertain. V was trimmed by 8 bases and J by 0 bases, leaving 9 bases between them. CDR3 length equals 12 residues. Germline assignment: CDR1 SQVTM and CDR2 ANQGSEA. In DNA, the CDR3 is TGCAGCCTAGAGGCTAGCACAGATACGCAGTATTTT. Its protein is CSLEASTDTQYF.

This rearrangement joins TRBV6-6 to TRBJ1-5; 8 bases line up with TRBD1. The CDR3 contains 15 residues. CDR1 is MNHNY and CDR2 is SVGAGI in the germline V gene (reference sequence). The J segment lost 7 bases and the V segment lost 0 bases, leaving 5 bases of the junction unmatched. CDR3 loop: CASSYSRGQEQPQHF. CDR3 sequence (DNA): TGTGCCAGCAGTTACTCAAGGGGACAGGAACAGCCCCAGCATTTT.

CDR3 DNA sequence: TGCGCCAGCAGCCAAGTCTCGTGGAGGGCACTTAGTACAGATACGCAGTATTTT. Protein: CASSQVSWRALSTDTQYF. The rearrangement uses TRBV4-1 and TRBJ2-3, with D possibly being TRBD2 (6 bases). The V and J ends lost 1 base and 3 bases respectively, with 20 bases between them. CDR1 is MGHRA, CDR2 YSYEKL, per germline. CDR3 size: 18 residues.

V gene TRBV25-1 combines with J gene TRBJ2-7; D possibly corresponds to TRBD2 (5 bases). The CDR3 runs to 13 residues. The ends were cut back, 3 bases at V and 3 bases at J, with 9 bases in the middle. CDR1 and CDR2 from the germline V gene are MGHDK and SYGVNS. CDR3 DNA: TGTGCCAGCAGTGACGGGATAGGCTACGAGCAGTACTTC. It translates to CASSDGIGYEQYF.

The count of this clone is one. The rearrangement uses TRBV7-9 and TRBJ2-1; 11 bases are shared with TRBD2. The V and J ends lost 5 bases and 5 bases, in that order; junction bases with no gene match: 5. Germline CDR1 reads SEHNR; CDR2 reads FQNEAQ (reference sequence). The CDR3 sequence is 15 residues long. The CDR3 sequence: CASSLGTSGNNEQFF. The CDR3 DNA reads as TGTGCCAGCAGCCTCGGGACTAGCGGAAACAATGAGCAGTTCTTC.

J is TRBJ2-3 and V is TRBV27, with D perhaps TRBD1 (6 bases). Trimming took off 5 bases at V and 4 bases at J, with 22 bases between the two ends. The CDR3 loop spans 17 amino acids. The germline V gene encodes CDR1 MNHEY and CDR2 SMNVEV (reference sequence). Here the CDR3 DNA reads TGTGCCAGCAGTCCCCTGACGCGCCAGGGGTGGGCAGATACGCAGTATTTT. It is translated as CASSPLTRQGWADTQYF.

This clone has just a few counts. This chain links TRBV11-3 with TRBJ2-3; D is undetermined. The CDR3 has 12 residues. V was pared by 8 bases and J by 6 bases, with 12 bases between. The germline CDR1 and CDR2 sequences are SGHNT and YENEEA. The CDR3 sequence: CASSTTGDTQYF. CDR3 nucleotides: TGTGCCAGCTCTACGACTGGTGATACGCAGTATTTT.

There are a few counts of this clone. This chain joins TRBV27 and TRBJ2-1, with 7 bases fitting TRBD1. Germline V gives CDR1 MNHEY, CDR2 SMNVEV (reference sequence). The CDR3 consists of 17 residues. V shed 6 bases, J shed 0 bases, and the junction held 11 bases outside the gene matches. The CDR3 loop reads CASSLGDRSNSYNEQFF. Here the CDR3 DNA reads TGTGCCAGCAGCCTGGGGGACAGATCGAACTCCTACAATGAGCAGTTCTTC.

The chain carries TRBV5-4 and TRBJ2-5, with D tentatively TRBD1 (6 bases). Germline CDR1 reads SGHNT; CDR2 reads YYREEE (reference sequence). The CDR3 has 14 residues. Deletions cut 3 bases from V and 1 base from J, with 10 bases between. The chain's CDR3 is CASSWGHLQETQYF. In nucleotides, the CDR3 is TGTGCCAGCAGCTGGGGACACCTCCAAGAGACCCAGTACTTC.

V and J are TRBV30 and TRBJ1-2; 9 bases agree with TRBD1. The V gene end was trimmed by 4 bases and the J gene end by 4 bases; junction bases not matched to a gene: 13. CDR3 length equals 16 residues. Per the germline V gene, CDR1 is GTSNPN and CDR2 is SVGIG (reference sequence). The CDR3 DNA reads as TGTGCCTGGACCCCAAAGGGGACAGGGTATGCCTATGGCTACACCTTC. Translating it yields CAWTPKGTGYAYGYTF. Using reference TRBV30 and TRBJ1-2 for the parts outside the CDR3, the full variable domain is SQTIHQWPATLVQPVGSPLSLECTVEGTSNPNLYWYRQAAGRGLQLLFYSVGIGQISSEVPQNLSASRPQDRQFILSSKKLLLSDSGFYLCAWTPKGTGYAYGYTFGSGTRLTVV.

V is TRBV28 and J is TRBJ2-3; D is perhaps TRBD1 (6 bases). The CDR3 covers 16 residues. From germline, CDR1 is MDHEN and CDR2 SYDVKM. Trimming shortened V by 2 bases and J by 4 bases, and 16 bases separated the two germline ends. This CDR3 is CASSLEGVPDADTQYF. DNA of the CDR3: TGTGCCAGCAGTTTAGAGGGGGTCCCGGACGCAGATACGCAGTATTTT.

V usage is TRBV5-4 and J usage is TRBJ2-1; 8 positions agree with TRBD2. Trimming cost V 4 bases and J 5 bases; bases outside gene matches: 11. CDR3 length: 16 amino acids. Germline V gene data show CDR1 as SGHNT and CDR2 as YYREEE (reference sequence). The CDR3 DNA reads TGTGCCAGCAGCCCATCAACGGGAGGGTATAACAATGAGCAGTTCTTC. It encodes CASSPSTGGYNNEQFF. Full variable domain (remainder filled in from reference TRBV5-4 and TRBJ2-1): ETGVTQSPTHLIKTRGQQVTLRCSSQSGHNTVSWYQQALGQGPQFIFQYYREEENGRGNFPPRFSGLQFPNYSSELNVNALELDDSALYLCASSPSTGGYNNEQFFGPGTRLTVL.

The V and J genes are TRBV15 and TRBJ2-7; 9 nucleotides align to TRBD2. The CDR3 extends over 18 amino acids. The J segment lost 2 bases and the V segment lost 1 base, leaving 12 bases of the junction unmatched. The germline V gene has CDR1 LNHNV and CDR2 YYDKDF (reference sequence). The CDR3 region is CATSRVSVLLAGPYEQYF. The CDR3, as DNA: TGTGCCACCAGCAGAGTTTCCGTCCTACTAGCGGGCCCCTACGAGCAGTACTTC.

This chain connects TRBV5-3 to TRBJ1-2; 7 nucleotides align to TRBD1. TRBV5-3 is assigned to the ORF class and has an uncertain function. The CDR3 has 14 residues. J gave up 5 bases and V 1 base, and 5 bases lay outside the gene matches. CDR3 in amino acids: CARSLNRGYYGYTF. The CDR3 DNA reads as TGTGCCAGAAGCTTGAACAGGGGCTATTATGGCTACACCTTC.

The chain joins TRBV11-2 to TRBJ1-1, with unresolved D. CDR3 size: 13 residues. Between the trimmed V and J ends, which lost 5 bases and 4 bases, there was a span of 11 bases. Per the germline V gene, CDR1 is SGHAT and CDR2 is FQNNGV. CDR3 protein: CASSHPGSTEAFF. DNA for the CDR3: TGTGCCAGCAGCCATCCCGGGTCCACTGAAGCTTTCTTT.

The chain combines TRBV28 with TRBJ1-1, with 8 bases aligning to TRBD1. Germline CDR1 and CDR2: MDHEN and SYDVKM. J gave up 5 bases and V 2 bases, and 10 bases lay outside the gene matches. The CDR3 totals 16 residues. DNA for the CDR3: TGTGCCAGCAGTTTACGGTCAGGGGGCAAGCGGACTGAAGCTTTCTTT. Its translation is CASSLRSGGKRTEAFF.

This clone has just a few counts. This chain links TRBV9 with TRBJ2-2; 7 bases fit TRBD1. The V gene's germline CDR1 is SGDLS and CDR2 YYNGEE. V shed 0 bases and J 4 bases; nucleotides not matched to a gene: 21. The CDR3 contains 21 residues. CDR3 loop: CASSVVQRGQLGEPVTGELFF. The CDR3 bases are TGTGCCAGCAGCGTAGTCCAGAGGGGACAGTTGGGGGAACCAGTCACCGGGGAGCTGTTTTTT.

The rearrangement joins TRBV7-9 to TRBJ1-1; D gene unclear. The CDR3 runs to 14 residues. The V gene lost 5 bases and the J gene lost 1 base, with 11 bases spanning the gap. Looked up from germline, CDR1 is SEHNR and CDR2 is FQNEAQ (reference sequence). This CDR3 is CASSHQVGNTEAFF. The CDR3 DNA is TGTGCCAGCAGCCACCAAGTCGGGAACACTGAAGCTTTCTTT. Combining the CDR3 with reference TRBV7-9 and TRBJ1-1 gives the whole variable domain DTGVSQNPRHKITKRGQNVTFRCDPISEHNRLYWYRQTLGQGPEFLTYFQNEAQLEKSRLLSDRFSAERPKGSFSTLEIQRTEQGDSAMYLCASSHQVGNTEAFFGQGTRLTVV.

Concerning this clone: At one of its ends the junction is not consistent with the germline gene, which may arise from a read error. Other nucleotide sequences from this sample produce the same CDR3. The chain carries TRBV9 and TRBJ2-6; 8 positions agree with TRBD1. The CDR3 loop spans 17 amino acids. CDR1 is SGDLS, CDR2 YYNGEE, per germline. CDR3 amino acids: CASSVGQGAFGANVLTF. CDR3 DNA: TGTGCCAGTAGCGTAGGCCAGGGGGCCTTTGGGGCCAACGTCCTGACTTTC.

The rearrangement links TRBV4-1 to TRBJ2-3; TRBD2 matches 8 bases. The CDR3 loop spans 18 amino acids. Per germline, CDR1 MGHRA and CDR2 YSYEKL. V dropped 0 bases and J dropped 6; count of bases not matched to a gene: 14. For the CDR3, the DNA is TGCGCCAGCAGCCAAGATCGAGGAGGGAAGCGGGAGTCGGATACGCAGTATTTT. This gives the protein CASSQDRGGKRESDTQYF.

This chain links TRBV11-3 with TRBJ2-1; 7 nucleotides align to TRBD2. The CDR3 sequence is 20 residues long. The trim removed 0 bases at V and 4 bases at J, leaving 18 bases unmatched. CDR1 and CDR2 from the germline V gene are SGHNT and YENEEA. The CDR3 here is CASSLDREDGERGVYNEQFF. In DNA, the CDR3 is TGTGCCAGCAGCTTAGACCGGGAGGATGGGGAGCGAGGGGTATACAATGAGCAGTTCTTC. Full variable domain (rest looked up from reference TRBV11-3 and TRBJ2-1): EAGVVQSPRYKIIEKKQPVAFWCNPISGHNTLYWYLQNLGQGPELLIRYENEEAVDDSQLPKDRFSAERLKGVDSTLKIQPAELGDSAVYLCASSLDREDGERGVYNEQFFGPGTRLTVL.

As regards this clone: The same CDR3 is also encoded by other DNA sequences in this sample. The CDR3 DNA is TGTGCCAGCAGCCCAGGGGGTAGGTACGAGCAGTACTTC. Protein: CASSPGGRYEQYF. V usage is TRBV28 and J usage is TRBJ2-7, with 7 bases fitting TRBD1. J was trimmed by 4 bases and V by 6 bases; bases with no gene match: 6. CDR1 and CDR2 from the germline V gene are MDHEN and SYDVKM. This CDR3 comprises 13 residues. The variable domain in full, completed from reference TRBV28 and TRBJ2-7, reads DVKVTQSSRYLVKRTGEKVFLECVQDMDHENMFWYRQDPGLGLRLIYFSYDVKMKEKGDIPEGYSVSREKKERFSLILESASTNQTSMYLCASSPGGRYEQYFGPGTRLTVT.

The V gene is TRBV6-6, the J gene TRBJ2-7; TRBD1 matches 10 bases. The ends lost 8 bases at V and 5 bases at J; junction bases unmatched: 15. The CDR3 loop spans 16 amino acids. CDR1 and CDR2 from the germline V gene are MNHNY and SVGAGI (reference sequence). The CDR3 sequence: CASGEGPDRGLHEQYF. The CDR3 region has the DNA TGTGCCAGCGGAGAAGGACCTGACAGGGGGCTACACGAGCAGTACTTC.

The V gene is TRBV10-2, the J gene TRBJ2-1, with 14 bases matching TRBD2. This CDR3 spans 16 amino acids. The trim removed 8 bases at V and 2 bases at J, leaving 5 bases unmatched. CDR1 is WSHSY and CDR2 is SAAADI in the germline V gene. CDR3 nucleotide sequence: TGCGCCAGCGGGGGGACTAGCGGGAGCCCCTACAATGAGCAGTTCTTC. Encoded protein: CASGGTSGSPYNEQFF.

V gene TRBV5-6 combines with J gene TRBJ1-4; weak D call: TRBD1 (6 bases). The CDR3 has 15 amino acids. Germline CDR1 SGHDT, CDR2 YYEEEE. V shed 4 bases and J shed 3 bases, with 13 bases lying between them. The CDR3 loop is CASSQADRPNEKLFF. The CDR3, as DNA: TGTGCCAGCAGCCAGGCGGACAGACCTAATGAAAAACTGTTTTTT.

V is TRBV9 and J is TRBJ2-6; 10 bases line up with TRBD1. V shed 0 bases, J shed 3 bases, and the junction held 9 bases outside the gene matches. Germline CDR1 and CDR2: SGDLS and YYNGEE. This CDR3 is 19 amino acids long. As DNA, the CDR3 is TGTGCCAGCAGCGTAGGAGAAAGGACAGGGGGTATTGGGGCCAACGTCCTGACTTTC. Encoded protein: CASSVGERTGGIGANVLTF.

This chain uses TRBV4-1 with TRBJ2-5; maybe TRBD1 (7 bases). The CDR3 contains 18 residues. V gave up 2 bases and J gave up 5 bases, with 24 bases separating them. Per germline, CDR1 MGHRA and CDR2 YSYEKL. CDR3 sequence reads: CASSQTPAELAGGETQYF. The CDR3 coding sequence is TGCGCCAGCAGCCAAACCCCCGCAGAACTAGCAGGGGGGGAGACCCAGTACTTC.

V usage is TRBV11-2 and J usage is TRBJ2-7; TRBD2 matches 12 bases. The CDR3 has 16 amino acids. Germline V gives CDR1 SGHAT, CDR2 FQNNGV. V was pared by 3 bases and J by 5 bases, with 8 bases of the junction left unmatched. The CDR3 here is CASSFVETSGSDEQYF. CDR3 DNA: TGTGCCAGCAGCTTTGTTGAGACTAGCGGGAGTGACGAGCAGTACTTC. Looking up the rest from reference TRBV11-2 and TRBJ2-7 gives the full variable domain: EAGVAQSPRYKIIEKRQSVAFWCNPISGHATLYWYQQILGQGPKLLIQFQNNGVVDDSQLPKDRFSAERLKGVDSTLKIQPAKLEDSAVYLCASSFVETSGSDEQYFGPGTRLTVT.

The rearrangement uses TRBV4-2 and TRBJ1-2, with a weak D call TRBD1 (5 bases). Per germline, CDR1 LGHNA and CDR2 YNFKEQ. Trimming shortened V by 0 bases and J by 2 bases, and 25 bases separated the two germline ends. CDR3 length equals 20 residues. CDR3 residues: CASSQDRAGKLVWFNYGYTF. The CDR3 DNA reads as TGTGCCAGCAGCCAAGATCGGGCAGGGAAGTTGGTCTGGTTCAACTATGGCTACACCTTC.